A single sample gave rise to the 29 T cell receptor beta chains below, sequenced in a study of Tregs in tolerant kidney transplant recipients. The method was immunoSEQ multiplex PCR; TCRdb's version includes in-frame clones alone and lacks a portion of them. The table records tens of thousands of clones, 90% to 95% of them present only once. Sequencing was performed on CD8+ T cells from blood. The receptors were gathered from a human donor in good health.

In this sample, this clone turned up a few times. The V call is TRBV14, the J call TRBJ1-2, with 8 bases that match TRBD1. After removal of 0 bases from V and 3 bases from J, the junction contained 3 bases not matched to a gene. Germline lookup yields CDR1 SGHDN and CDR2 FVKESK. CDR3 size: 15 residues. This chain's CDR3 is CASSQEDRADYGYTF. In DNA form, the CDR3 reads TGTGCCAGCAGCCAAGAGGACAGGGCGGACTATGGCTACACCTTC.

The V call is TRBV6-5, the J call TRBJ2-5; the match to TRBD1 covers 12 bases. The CDR3 is 16 amino acids. Germline CDR1 and CDR2: MNHEY and SVGAGI. The trim removed 2 bases at V and 5 bases at J, leaving 6 bases unmatched. The CDR3 DNA is TGTGCCAGCAGTTACCGCGGGACAGGGGGCGGGGAGACCCAGTACTTC. The encoded protein is CASSYRGTGGGETQYF.

This clone has a single count. The rearrangement joins TRBV6-5 to TRBJ1-1; D is undetermined. V was cut by 10 bases and J by 0 bases, with 15 bases left in between. There are 14 residues in the CDR3. The V gene's germline CDR1 is MNHEY and CDR2 SVGAGI. CDR3 in amino acids: CATTATVMNTEAFF. The CDR3 coding sequence is TGTGCCACTACCGCCACAGTAATGAACACTGAAGCTTTCTTT.

The V and J genes are TRBV4-1 and TRBJ1-2; D is unresolved. CDR1 and CDR2 (germline): MGHRA, YSYEKL. The CDR3 totals 13 residues. The V end lost 1 base, the J end lost 6 bases, and 9 bases lay between the germline ends. CDR3 region: CASSQARGDGYTF. CDR3 sequence (DNA): TGCGCCAGCAGCCAAGCTCGCGGTGATGGCTACACCTTC.

The chain uses TRBV13 and TRBJ2-7; 9 positions agree with TRBD1. The junction had 10 bases not matched to a gene; V was cut back by 5 bases and J by 5 bases. Germline CDR1 and CDR2: PRHDT and FYEKMQ (reference sequence). The CDR3 is made up of 15 amino acids. CDR3: CASSPKTGGRNEQYF. The CDR3 bases are TGTGCCAGCAGCCCCAAGACAGGGGGGAGGAACGAGCAGTACTTC.

Judged by abundance, this clone is medium-sized. V gene TRBV9 combines with J gene TRBJ1-4, with 9 positions matching TRBD1. This CDR3 is 18 amino acids long. In germline, CDR1 is SGDLS, CDR2 YYNGEE. After removal of 3 bases from V and 8 bases from J, the junction contained 17 bases not matched to a gene. The CDR3 spells CASSGGPGTGRLGEKLFF. The CDR3 nucleotides read TGTGCCAGCAGCGGGGGCCCCGGGACAGGGCGCCTGGGGGAAAAACTGTTTTTT.

This chain connects TRBV5-5 to TRBJ2-2, with D maybe TRBD2 (5 bases). V lost 4 bases, J lost 3 bases, and 13 bases lay in between. Per the germline V gene, CDR1 is SGHKS and CDR2 is YYEKEE (reference sequence). The CDR3 loop spans 15 amino acids. This CDR3 reads CASSARDPYTGELFF. For the CDR3, the DNA is TGTGCCAGCAGCGCCCGGGATCCTTACACCGGGGAGCTGTTTTTT. Complete variable domain (other parts from reference TRBV5-5 and TRBJ2-2): DAGVTQSPTHLIKTRGQQVTLRCSPISGHKSVSWYQQVLGQGPQFIFQYYEKEERGRGNFPDRFSARQFPNYSSELNVNALLLGDSALYLCASSARDPYTGELFFGEGSRLTVL.

The chain couples TRBV5-8 to TRBJ1-2; 7 bases agree with TRBD1. The V gene end was trimmed by 0 bases and the J gene end by 4 bases; junction bases not matched to a gene: 9. The germline V gene has CDR1 SGHTS and CDR2 YDEGEE. CDR3 length equals 16 residues. CDR3 coding DNA: TGTGCCAGCAGCTTGGAAGGGACAGCCTCGAGCTATGGCTACACCTTC. Amino acids: CASSLEGTASSYGYTF. The whole variable domain, remainder taken from reference TRBV5-8 and TRBJ1-2, is EAGVTQSPTHLIKTRGQQATLRCSPISGHTSVYWYQQALGLGLQFLLWYDEGEERNRGNFPPRFSGRQFPNYSSELNVNALELEDSALYLCASSLEGTASSYGYTFGSGTRLTVV.

This clone has just a few counts. This sequence joins TRBV27 and TRBJ2-7; 12 bases line up with TRBD2. J was trimmed by 4 bases and V by 4 bases; bases with no gene match: 8. The CDR3 consists of 16 residues. Germline values: CDR1 MNHEY, CDR2 SMNVEV (reference sequence). CDR3 nucleotides: TGTGCCAGCAGTTCTAGCGGGGGGGCGATTTGGTACGAGCAGTACTTC. It codes for CASSSSGGAIWYEQYF.

This clone has a single count. The rearrangement uses TRBV7-9 and TRBJ2-7, with 8 nucleotides matching TRBD2. The CDR3 covers 15 residues. Per the germline V gene, CDR1 is SEHNR and CDR2 is FQNEAQ (reference sequence). V was clipped by 3 bases and J by 4 bases; unmatched bases: 8. The CDR3, as DNA: TGTGCCAGCAGCTTGCCAAGCGGGAGAGGGTACGAGCAGTACTTC. Translation gives CASSLPSGRGYEQYF.

The chain combines TRBV29-1 with TRBJ2-1; D uncertain. The CDR3 extends over 14 amino acids. V lost 3 bases to trimming and J lost 0 bases, with 9 bases between them. CDR1 is SQVTM and CDR2 is ANQGSEA in the germline V gene. The DNA of the CDR3 is TGCAGCGTTGACGGCGGCAGCTCCTACAATGAGCAGTTCTTC. The encoded protein is CSVDGGSSYNEQFF.

This clone was observed once. The chain joins TRBV19 to TRBJ2-2; either TRBD1 or TRBD2 may fit D (5 bases each). The germline CDR1 and CDR2 sequences are LNHDA and SQIVND (reference sequence). The CDR3 totals 11 residues. V dropped 6 bases and J dropped 6 bases, with 5 bases sitting between them. The CDR3 loop is CASRGAGELFF. The CDR3 DNA sequence: TGTGCCAGTAGGGGGGCCGGGGAGCTGTTTTTT.

J is TRBJ2-2 and V is TRBV12-5; D is undetermined. CDR1 LGHNT and CDR2 FRNRAP come from the germline V gene. There are 13 residues in the CDR3. V lost 2 bases to trimming and J lost 4 bases, with 5 bases between them. Here the CDR3 reads CASGLPRTGELFF. Written as DNA, the CDR3 is TGTGCTAGTGGTTTGCCCCGCACCGGGGAGCTGTTTTTT.

The chain couples TRBV28 to TRBJ2-5; D might be TRBD1 or TRBD2, each matching 5 bases. The CDR3 contains 20 residues. Germline CDR1 MDHEN, CDR2 SYDVKM. V lost 3 bases and J lost 7, with 33 bases in between. Written as DNA, the CDR3 is TGTGCCAGCAGTTTCCTGCTCCGGGACGTATCATTAAGGACCGTGGGGACCCAGTACTTC. Protein sequence: CASSFLLRDVSLRTVGTQYF. The whole variable domain, filled in from reference TRBV28 and TRBJ2-5, reads DVKVTQSSRYLVKRTGEKVFLECVQDMDHENMFWYRQDPGLGLRLIYFSYDVKMKEKGDIPEGYSVSREKKERFSLILESASTNQTSMYLCASSFLLRDVSLRTVGTQYFGPGTRLLVL.

The V gene is TRBV5-1, the J gene TRBJ2-7; weak D call: TRBD1 (6 bases). This CDR3 has 13 amino acids. V was shortened by 3 bases and J by 4 bases, with 11 bases between the two germline ends. CDR1 is SGHRS, CDR2 YFSETQ, per germline. The CDR3 DNA reads TGCGCCAGCAGCTCGGACAGTCAGTACGAGCAGTACTTC. Translation: CASSSDSQYEQYF. The variable domain in full, completed from reference TRBV5-1 and TRBJ2-7, reads KAGVTQTPRYLIKTRGQQVTLSCSPISGHRSVSWYQQTPGQGLQFLFEYFSETQRNKGNFPGRFSGRQFSNSRSEMNVSTLELGDSALYLCASSSDSQYEQYFGPGTRLTVT.

This clone showed up just once. This chain connects TRBV5-4 to TRBJ2-7; 7 bases align to TRBD1. After removal of 2 bases from V and 2 bases from J, the junction contained 4 bases not matched to a gene. The CDR3 is 14 residues long. Germline CDR1 SGHNT, CDR2 YYREEE (reference sequence). DNA of the CDR3: TGTGCCAGCAGCTTTACAGGGGAAACCTACGAGCAGTACTTC. It is translated as CASSFTGETYEQYF.

The CDR3: CASSEGREVPDTQYF. The CDR3, as DNA: TGTGCCAGCAGTGAGGGCAGGGAAGTCCCAGATACGCAGTATTTT. V gene TRBV6-1 combines with J gene TRBJ2-3, with D possibly matching TRBD1 (5 bases). This CDR3 contains 15 residues. V lost 3 bases, J lost 4 bases, and 14 bases lay in between. The germline CDR1 and CDR2 sequences are MNHNS and SASEGT.

The chain joins TRBV7-9 to TRBJ2-5; possibly TRBD1 for D (5 bases). The CDR3 spans 14 residues. Per germline, CDR1 SEHNR and CDR2 FQNEAQ (reference sequence). V was cut by 5 bases and J by 1 base, with 11 bases left in between. CDR3 nucleotides: TGTGCCAGCAGCCCTCGGACACCCCAAGAGACCCAGTACTTC. Translated: CASSPRTPQETQYF. The whole variable domain, remainder taken from reference TRBV7-9 and TRBJ2-5, is DTGVSQNPRHKITKRGQNVTFRCDPISEHNRLYWYRQTLGQGPEFLTYFQNEAQLEKSRLLSDRFSAERPKGSFSTLEIQRTEQGDSAMYLCASSPRTPQETQYFGPGTRLLVL.

The chain links TRBV5-8 to TRBJ2-3, with D hard to call. Germline-derived CDR1 and CDR2 are SGHTS and YDEGEE. Between the trimmed V and J ends, which lost 0 bases and 5 bases, there was a span of 1 base. This CDR3 contains 11 residues. CDR3 bases: TGTGCCAGCAGCTTGGGAGATACGCAGTATTTT. This encodes CASSLGDTQYF.

This clone showed up just once. The chain links TRBV4-1 to TRBJ2-3; D unclear. The V gene's germline CDR1 is MGHRA and CDR2 YSYEKL. V was trimmed by 0 bases and J by 5 bases, leaving 6 bases between them. CDR3 size: 13 residues. For the CDR3, the DNA is TGCGCCAGCAGCCAAGAGGTTGTAGATACGCAGTATTTT. This gives the protein CASSQEVVDTQYF.

The chain joins TRBV11-2 to TRBJ2-7; no reliable D call. This CDR3 contains 14 residues. Trimming stripped 3 bases from V and 6 bases from J, with 15 bases between. The germline gives CDR1 SGHAT, CDR2 FQNNGV. CDR3 DNA sequence: TGTGCCAGCAGCTTTTCGGACGAAGGCCCCGAGCAGTACTTC. Protein: CASSFSDEGPEQYF. The full variable domain, in which reference TRBV11-2 and TRBJ2-7 provide the parts outside the CDR3, is EAGVAQSPRYKIIEKRQSVAFWCNPISGHATLYWYQQILGQGPKLLIQFQNNGVVDDSQLPKDRFSAERLKGVDSTLKIQPAKLEDSAVYLCASSFSDEGPEQYFGPGTRLTVT.

This rearrangement joins TRBV9 to TRBJ1-2, with 7 bases fitting TRBD1. The ends lost 2 bases at V and 5 bases at J; junction bases unmatched: 6. CDR1 and CDR2 from the germline V gene are SGDLS and YYNGEE. The CDR3 contains 14 residues. CDR3 protein: CASSVGQGQYGYTF. CDR3 nucleotides: TGTGCCAGCAGCGTCGGGCAGGGACAGTATGGCTACACCTTC.

The chain couples TRBV27 to TRBJ2-1, with 8 bases aligning to TRBD2. CDR1 MNHEY and CDR2 SMNVEV come from the germline V gene (reference sequence). The CDR3 extends over 13 amino acids. V shed 6 bases and J 5 bases; nucleotides not matched to a gene: 3. Here the CDR3 DNA reads TGTGCCAGCAGCGGAGCGGGGGACAATGAGCAGTTCTTC. This encodes CASSGAGDNEQFF.

The gene calls are TRBV7-9 and TRBJ1-4; weak D call: TRBD1 (5 bases). Trimming took 1 base from V and 4 from J, leaving 16 bases between them. CDR1 and CDR2 (germline): SEHNR, FQNEAQ (reference sequence). This CDR3 is 17 amino acids long. CDR3 bases: TGTGCCAGCAGCTTAGAAAGGACACGGATGCGTAATGAAAAACTGTTTTTT. Residues: CASSLERTRMRNEKLFF. The full variable domain, rest sourced from reference TRBV7-9 and TRBJ1-4, is DTGVSQNPRHKITKRGQNVTFRCDPISEHNRLYWYRQTLGQGPEFLTYFQNEAQLEKSRLLSDRFSAERPKGSFSTLEIQRTEQGDSAMYLCASSLERTRMRNEKLFFGSGTQLSVL.

The rearrangement joins TRBV15 to TRBJ2-1; D uncertain. From germline, CDR1 is LNHNV and CDR2 YYDKDF (reference sequence). V gave up 1 base and J gave up 4 bases, with 11 bases separating them. The CDR3 covers 15 residues. In DNA, the CDR3 is TGTGCCACCAGCAGAGGCTCTGATCCTTACAATGAGCAGTTCTTC. Protein product: CATSRGSDPYNEQFF.

V and J are TRBV5-6 and TRBJ2-7; TRBD1 matches 8 bases. This CDR3 is built from 14 residues. The J segment lost 3 bases and the V segment lost 5 bases, leaving 7 bases of the junction unmatched. From germline, CDR1 is SGHDT and CDR2 YYEEEE. The CDR3 is CASRPAGQGYEQYF. In DNA form, the CDR3 reads TGTGCCAGCAGACCCGCCGGACAGGGCTACGAGCAGTACTTC.

The J gene is TRBJ1-2, the V gene TRBV9, with D perhaps TRBD1 (6 bases). The CDR3 totals 15 residues. Germline V lookup: CDR1 SGDLS, CDR2 YYNGEE. Trimming left V 3 bases short and J 4 bases short, with 16 bases between. CDR3 protein: CASSGGQATPYGYTF. The DNA for the CDR3 is TGTGCCAGCAGCGGGGGACAAGCAACCCCCTATGGCTACACCTTC.

This clone was found a few times. The chain combines TRBV7-3 with TRBJ1-2, with a possible D match to TRBD1 (5 bases). Trimming cost V 2 bases and J 8 bases, with 12 bases left between them. CDR1 SGHTA and CDR2 FQGTGA come from the germline V gene. CDR3 length equals 13 residues. CDR3 amino acids: CASSLWPGSGYTF. DNA of the CDR3: TGTGCCAGCAGCTTATGGCCAGGGAGCGGCTACACCTTC.

The V and J genes are TRBV5-6 and TRBJ2-7, with TRBD1 matching over 10 bases. After removal of 1 base from V and 6 bases from J, the junction contained 19 bases not matched to a gene. CDR3 size: 19 residues. Per the germline V gene, CDR1 is SGHDT and CDR2 is YYEEEE. The chain's CDR3 is CASSLQRDRGPSFLVEQYF. DNA for the CDR3: TGTGCCAGCAGCTTGCAACGGGACAGGGGACCAAGTTTTTTGGTCGAGCAGTACTTC.